The clone carrying this T cell receptor beta chain came up many times. Its specificity is not known. TCRdb analysed the 5' RACE reads with MiXCR anew, one entry per CDR3 protein. In the table there are 250,000 to 400,000 distinct CDR3 sequences, approximately 10% of which are singletons. This sample was included in a study of CD8 T cells in ankylosing spondylitis. Study-wide points: Apparently characteristic of ankylosing spondylitis blood was a TCR beta motif (eight highly homologous variants).

CDR1 is SGHVS and CDR2 is FQNEAQ in the germline V gene. Trimming took off 7 bases at V and 0 bases at J, with 16 bases between the two ends. The CDR3 loop spans 15 amino acids. The source material was blood, either unsorted or a sorted T cell fraction (not recorded which). This TCR was sampled from a female donor with ankylosing spondylitis or in good health (not recorded which). The chain is built from TRBV7-8 and TRBJ2-7, with D maybe TRBD1 (6 bases). The CDR3 loop reads CASTYTRDTSYEQYF. As DNA, the CDR3 is TGTGCCAGCACCTATACTCGGGACACCTCCTACGAGCAGTACTTC.